Listed below are T cell receptor beta chains from one sample, sequenced in a study of T cells in Graves' hyperthyroidism and ophthalmopathy. A single record per CDR3 protein comes from TCRdb applying MiXCR to the multiplex PCR reads. In the table there are roughly 580,000 distinct CDR3 sequences, approximately 15% of which are singletons. Source material: blood. The receptors here all came from a woman in her twenties or thirties with Graves' hyperthyroidism that later progressed to Graves' ophthalmopathy. CDR3s include the opening cysteine and the closing phenylalanine or tryptophan. A D gene is named only where the DNA matches it firmly. Some rows mark clone size as missing; the rest say once, few, many or name a class of expanded clone.

D,V,size,J,length,DNA,CDR3
NA,TRBV24-1,many,TRBJ2-5,12,TGTGCCACCAGTGATTTTAAAGAGACCCAGTACTTC,CATSDFKETQYF
NA,TRBV30,many,TRBJ2-1,15,TGTGCCTGGAGTGTAGGAGAAAGCTCCTACAATGAGCAGTTCTTC,CAWSVGESSYNEQFF
TRBD2,TRBV20-1,NA,TRBJ2-3,16,TGCAGTGCTAGAGATGTTTCTAGCGGGAGGGGGGATACGCAGTATTTT,CSARDVSSGRGDTQYF
NA,TRBV19,NA,TRBJ1-2,10,TGTGCCAGTAAACAATATGGCTACACCTTC,CASKQYGYTF
NA,TRBV20-1,many,TRBJ1-4,16,TGCAGTGCTAGCCGTGGGAGACAAACCGTGAATGAAAAACTGTTTTTT,CSASRGRQTVNEKLFF
NA,TRBV5-1,few,TRBJ1-1,12,TGCGCCAGCTGGCGGGAGAACACTGAAGCTTTCTTT,CASWRENTEAFF
NA,TRBV18,few,TRBJ1-3,16,TGTGCCAGCTCACCACCGGCACTGAGCTCTGGAAACACCATATATTTT,CASSPPALSSGNTIYF
NA,TRBV9,NA,TRBJ2-4,18,TGTGCCAGCAGCCCCTTCCCCAGGGACGGTTTACCCAAAAACATTCAGTACTTC,CASSPFPRDGLPKNIQYF
TRBD2,TRBV11-2,many,TRBJ2-5,16,TGTGCCAGCAGCTTAGATTTTGCGGGAGGGGGGGAGACCCAGTACTTC,CASSLDFAGGGETQYF
NA,TRBV6-1,many,TRBJ2-1,15,TGTGCCAGCAGCCATCTAGCATTAACGGGCAATGAGCAGTTCTTC,CASSHLALTGNEQFF
NA,TRBV3-1,many,TRBJ2-5,13,TGTGCCAGCAGCCTATTCCAGGAAGAGACCCAGTACTTC,CASSLFQEETQYF
TRBD1,TRBV9,few,TRBJ2-7,14,TGTGCCAGCAGCGAGGACAGGGGGAGCGGCGAGCAGTACTTC,CASSEDRGSGEQYF
NA,TRBV20-1,many,TRBJ2-5,11,TGCAGTTACGAGGGGCAAGAGACCCAGTACTTC,CSYEGQETQYF
NA,TRBV24-1,many,TRBJ2-1,16,TGTGCCACCAGTGATTTAAGTTCAGGGTTATACAATGAGCAGTTCTTC,CATSDLSSGLYNEQFF
NA,TRBV6-2/TRBV6-3,NA,TRBJ1-3,14,TGTGCCAGCAGTTTAGGGATCTCTCTAAACACCATATATTTT,CASSLGISLNTIYF
NA,TRBV2,NA,TRBJ1-4,14,TGTGCCAGCCTCTTAGGGGCCCCTAATGAAAAACTGTTTTTT,CASLLGAPNEKLFF
NA,TRBV7-2,many,TRBJ2-3,15,TGTGCCAGCAGCTTAGAACTTCTACCCGGAGATACGCAGTATTTT,CASSLELLPGDTQYF
TRBD1,TRBV30,many,TRBJ1-6,16,TGTGCCTGGAGTCTCACCGGGACAGGGATAAATTCACCCCTCCACTTT,CAWSLTGTGINSPLHF
NA,TRBV3-1,many,TRBJ2-7,14,TGTGCCAGCAGCCAAGGTTTGGACGCCTACGAGCAGTACTTC,CASSQGLDAYEQYF
NA,TRBV19,NA,TRBJ2-7,15,TGTGCCAGTAGTATTACCCCCCGTGGGAACTACGAGCAGTACTTC,CASSITPRGNYEQYF
NA,TRBV6-2/TRBV6-3,many,TRBJ1-4,14,TGTGCCAGCAGTTATCTGGATCTTAATGAAAAACTGTTTTTT,CASSYLDLNEKLFF
TRBD2,TRBV20-1,many,TRBJ2-5,17,TGCAGTGCTAGAGATCCTCGGACTAGCGGACCTCAAGAGACCCAGTACTTC,CSARDPRTSGPQETQYF
NA,TRBV28,few,TRBJ2-7,13,TGTGCCAGCAGGGGCATGGGCAGCGACGAGCAGTACTTC,CASRGMGSDEQYF
TRBD1,TRBV19,many,TRBJ1-5,15,TGTGCCAGTAAAGAAGGGACAGCCGTGAATCAGCCCCAGCATTTT,CASKEGTAVNQPQHF
NA,TRBV20-1,many,TRBJ1-5,15,TGCAGTGCTATAAATCCGGGACGGCACAATCAGCCCCAGCATTTT,CSAINPGRHNQPQHF
NA,TRBV6-1,NA,TRBJ1-1,12,TGTGCCAGCAGTCGTGACAAGGTTAAAGCTTTCTTT,CASSRDKVKAFF
NA,TRBV20-1,few,TRBJ2-2,14,TGCAGTGCTAAACCGTACGGGAACGCCGGGGAGCTGTTTTTT,CSAKPYGNAGELFF
NA,TRBV7-9,many,TRBJ1-4,15,TGTGCCAGCATCCATTCGGGGACCCCGAATGAAAAACTGTTTTTT,CASIHSGTPNEKLFF
TRBD2,TRBV6-1,many,TRBJ2-1,14,TGTGCCAGCTCCCCAGCTAGCGGGAGGGATGAGCAGTTCTTC,CASSPASGRDEQFF
NA,TRBV6-5,NA,TRBJ2-7,16,TGTGCCAGCAGTTACTCCTCCTGGACTCAAACCTACGAGCAGTACTTC,CASSYSSWTQTYEQYF
NA,TRBV11-3,many,TRBJ2-7,15,TGTGCCAGCAGCTTAGGACGGGGGTTCTCCTACGAGCAGTACTTC,CASSLGRGFSYEQYF
NA,TRBV12-3/TRBV12-4,many,TRBJ1-5,12,TGTGCCAGCACCCTCACTGGTTCGCCCCAGCATTTT,CASTLTGSPQHF
TRBD1,TRBV28,NA,TRBJ1-4,13,TGTGCCAGCAGTTCGTGGACAGGGGAAAAACTGTTTTTT,CASSSWTGEKLFF
NA,TRBV5-1,many,TRBJ2-1,15,TGCGCCAGCAGCCTGAGGGCGGCCGATACGAATGAGCAGTTCTTC,CASSLRAADTNEQFF
TRBD1,TRBV27,many,TRBJ2-7,14,TGTGCCAGCAGAAAGACAGGGGCCTCCTACGAGCAGTACTTC,CASRKTGASYEQYF
TRBD2,TRBV7-9,NA,TRBJ2-5,15,TGTGCCAGCAGCTTAGCACTAGCGGGAAGAGAGACCCAGTACTTC,CASSLALAGRETQYF
NA,TRBV15,NA,TRBJ1-1,16,TGTGCCACCAGCAGGGAAACAGGAAACCCGAACACTGAAGCTTTCTTT,CATSRETGNPNTEAFF
TRBD2,TRBV28,many,TRBJ2-5,16,TGTGCCAGCAGTAACCTTAGCGGGAGCGAGAGGGAGACCCAGTACTTC,CASSNLSGSERETQYF
TRBD1,TRBV3-1,many,TRBJ1-2,14,TGTGCCAGCAGCCAAGAGGACAGGGGGCACGGCTACACCTTC,CASSQEDRGHGYTF
NA,TRBV20-1,NA,TRBJ2-3,14,TGCAGTGCCCACATGGTGGTAGCAGCAGATACGCAGTATTTT,CSAHMVVAADTQYF
TRBD2,TRBV11-2,many,TRBJ2-1,14,TGTGCCAGCAGCTTACGGGGGGGGAACAATGAGCAGTTCTTC,CASSLRGGNNEQFF
NA,TRBV20-1,few,TRBJ1-1,11,TGCAGTGCTATATGGGACACTGAAGCTTTCTTT,CSAIWDTEAFF
TRBD1,TRBV20-1,few,TRBJ1-4,14,TGCAGTGCTAGTTATAGGGGGCCTTCTGAAAAACTGTTTTTT,CSASYRGPSEKLFF